Below, 19 T cell receptor beta chains from the same sample are listed, as sequenced in a study of blood T cells in healthy people across ages. Primers used in a second PCR of roughly 7 to 11 cycles were a sample-barcoded 5' primer and a J-beta primer mix. MiXCR was run by TCRdb on the 5' RACE reads, yielding one entry per CDR3 protein. The sample includes under 2 million distinct CDR3 sequences, roughly 30% of them seen just once. The specimen sequenced was blood. The receptors stem from a woman in her thirties in good health.

This clonotype was seen a few times. CDR3 sequence (DNA): TGTGCCAGCCGGCAGGGACTAACGGACTATGGCTACACCTTC. Residues: CASRQGLTDYGYTF. The V gene is TRBV5-6, the J gene TRBJ1-2; perhaps TRBD1 as D (5 bases). Germline assignment: CDR1 SGHDT and CDR2 YYEEEE. Trimming pared 7 bases from V and 3 bases from J, leaving 16 bases between. CDR3 size: 14 residues. Filled out from reference TRBV5-6 and TRBJ1-2, the complete variable domain reads DAGVTQSPTHLIKTRGQQVTLRCSPKSGHDTVSWYQQALGQGPQFIFQYYEEEERQRGNFPDRFSGHQFPNYSSELNVNALLLGDSALYLCASRQGLTDYGYTFGSGTRLTVV.

This clonotype was counted many times. The chain combines TRBV20-1 with TRBJ1-2; D remains unclear. Per germline, CDR1 DFQATT and CDR2 SNEGSKA (reference sequence). Trimming took 3 bases from V and 0 from J, leaving 8 bases between them. This CDR3 has 13 residues. This chain's CDR3 is CSARAAPNYGYTF. The CDR3 region has the DNA TGCAGTGCTAGGGCGGCACCTAACTATGGCTACACCTTC.

In this sample, this clonotype turned up once. This may be a read error, as it is one base from a much larger clone. J is TRBJ2-5 and V is TRBV10-3, with D perhaps assigned TRBD1 or TRBD2 (5 bases each). Trimming took off 8 bases at V and 2 bases at J, with 9 bases between the two ends. Looked up from germline, CDR1 is ENHRY and CDR2 is SYGVKD. This CDR3 comprises 12 residues. The CDR3, as DNA: TGTGCCATCCGGGACCGTCAAGAGACCCAGTACTTC. Translation gives CAIRDRQETQYF.

The chain uses TRBV25-1 and TRBJ1-2, with TRBD1 as a possible D gene (5 bases). The CDR3 totals 14 residues. The germline V gene encodes CDR1 MGHDK and CDR2 SYGVNS. V lost 5 bases and J 4 bases, leaving 14 bases between the germline ends. This chain's CDR3 is CASSQSTDTYGYTF. DNA for the CDR3: TGTGCCAGCAGTCAGTCGACAGACACCTATGGCTACACCTTC.

This clonotype was recorded a few times. The chain uses TRBV10-3 and TRBJ1-2; tentatively, D is TRBD1 (5 bases). The V end lost 8 bases, the J end lost 3 bases, and 10 bases lay between the germline ends. The germline V gene has CDR1 ENHRY and CDR2 SYGVKD. The length of the CDR3 is 12 residues. In DNA, the CDR3 is TGTGCCATCGGCGGAGGGGACTATGGCTACACCTTC. It translates to CAIGGGDYGYTF.

This clonotype was counted at least ten times. The V gene is TRBV7-9, the J gene TRBJ2-7, with 10 nucleotides matching TRBD2. With 4 bases clipped from V and 2 bases from J, the junction kept 5 bases outside the gene matches. CDR3 size: 15 residues. Germline assignment: CDR1 SEHNR and CDR2 FQNEAQ (reference sequence). CDR3 loop: CASSSGLAETYEQYF. CDR3 nucleotide sequence: TGTGCCAGCAGCTCCGGACTAGCGGAGACCTACGAGCAGTACTTC.

The rearrangement uses TRBV7-3 and TRBJ2-4; unclear D gene. Trimming took 5 bases from V and 0 from J, leaving 11 bases between them. This CDR3 spans 15 amino acids. The germline CDR1 and CDR2 sequences are SGHTA and FQGTGA. In DNA, the CDR3 is TGTGCCAGCAGCCCTCAGCCGGGAGCCAAAAACATTCAGTACTTC. Its protein product is CASSPQPGAKNIQYF.

The V gene is TRBV29-1, the J gene TRBJ2-2; TRBD1 matches 9 bases. V lost 1 base to trimming and J lost 5 bases; unmatched junction nucleotides: 8. Looked up from germline, CDR1 is SQVTM and CDR2 is ANQGSEA. The CDR3 runs to 16 residues. The CDR3 sequence is CSVEALETGGTGELFF. CDR3 bases: TGCAGCGTTGAAGCCCTCGAGACAGGGGGGACCGGGGAGCTGTTTTTT.

V usage is TRBV7-2 and J usage is TRBJ1-1; 7 positions match TRBD1. After removal of 5 bases from V and 4 bases from J, the junction contained 7 bases not matched to a gene. Germline CDR1 and CDR2: SGHTA and FQGNSA. This CDR3 region has 14 residues. The CDR3 DNA reads as TGTGCCAGCAGCCGGCGAGGGGGCGTCACTGAAGCTTTCTTT. It codes for CASSRRGGVTEAFF.

For the CDR3, the DNA is TGCAGTGCTAGAGATTTCCGCGGGCAGAACACCGGGGAGCTGTTTTTT. It specifies CSARDFRGQNTGELFF. The chain uses TRBV20-1 and TRBJ2-2; D is possibly TRBD2 (5 bases). The length of the CDR3 is 16 residues. Germline CDR1 and CDR2: DFQATT and SNEGSKA (reference sequence). Deletions cut 0 bases from V and 1 base from J, with 12 bases between.

This clonotype was picked up a small number of times. This chain connects TRBV7-2 to TRBJ2-5; D remains unclear. Trimming removed 4 bases from V and 5 bases from J, with 8 bases in between. Germline CDR1 reads SGHTA; CDR2 reads FQGNSA. The CDR3 consists of 12 residues. CDR3 sequence reads: CASSSTVETQYF. The CDR3 DNA reads TGTGCCAGCAGCTCCACGGTGGAGACCCAGTACTTC.

This clonotype occurred a few times. This chain connects TRBV27 to TRBJ1-4, with 8 bases that match TRBD1. Germline-derived CDR1 and CDR2 are MNHEY and SMNVEV (reference sequence). V dropped 5 bases and J dropped 0; count of bases not matched to a gene: 14. The CDR3 consists of 19 residues. The CDR3: CASSPYTGQGLTTNEKLFF. CDR3 bases: TGTGCCAGCAGTCCGTATACAGGACAGGGTCTCACAACTAATGAAAAACTGTTTTTT.

The gene calls are TRBV9 and TRBJ2-5, with 9 bases matching TRBD2. The CDR3 runs 13 residues. Germline CDR1 SGDLS, CDR2 YYNGEE. With 5 bases clipped from V and 7 bases from J, the junction kept 6 bases outside the gene matches. Written as DNA, the CDR3 is TGTGCCAGCAGTCTAGCGGGGTTGGGGACCCAGTACTTC. Amino acids: CASSLAGLGTQYF. Combining the CDR3 with reference TRBV9 and TRBJ2-5 gives the whole variable domain DSGVTQTPKHLITATGQRVTLRCSPRSGDLSVYWYQQSLDQGLQFLIQYYNGEERAKGNILERFSAQQFPDLHSELNLSSLELGDSALYFCASSLAGLGTQYFGPGTRLLVL.

There are a few counts of this clonotype. CDR3 coding DNA: TGTGCCAGTATATCTAGCGGGAGGGCCGGTACGCAGTATTTT. Translating gives CASISSGRAGTQYF. V and J are TRBV6-2 or TRBV6-3 and TRBJ2-3, with 12 positions matching TRBD2. The CDR3 loop spans 14 amino acids. The germline V gene encodes CDR1 MNHEY and CDR2 SVGEGT. Losses at the gene ends were 9 bases for V and 8 bases for J; bases not matched to a gene: 9.

About this clonotype itself: The junction differs from germline at one of its ends, possibly a read error. V usage is TRBV20-1 and J usage is TRBJ2-1; D uncertain. Germline V lookup: CDR1 DFQATT, CDR2 SNEGSKA (reference sequence). The CDR3 totals 12 residues. CDR3 residues: CSARRRGPEQFF. For the CDR3, the DNA is TGCAGCGCTAGGCGAAGAGGACCGGAGCAGTTCTTC.

In DNA, the CDR3 is TGCGCCAGCAGCTTAGAGCGGGGGGGCTTGACAGATACGCAGTATTTT. As protein: CASSLERGGLTDTQYF. This sequence joins TRBV5-1 and TRBJ2-3, with TRBD2 matching 10 bases. The CDR3 runs 16 residues. J lost 3 bases, V lost 2 bases, and 6 bases had no gene match. Germline CDR1 reads SGHRS; CDR2 reads YFSETQ.

This clonotype was counted a few times. The chain carries TRBV4-2 and TRBJ2-4; 12 bases fit TRBD1. Judging by the DNA end, TRBJ2-7 fits better; the J call may be wrong. The CDR3 totals 17 residues. In germline, CDR1 is LGHNA, CDR2 YNFKEQ. In DNA, the CDR3 is TGTGCCAGCAGCCAAGATACGGGGACAGGGGGCTTGGACGAGCAGTACTTC. Its protein product is CASSQDTGTGGLDEQYF.

The V gene is TRBV24-1, the J gene TRBJ2-1, with a possible D match to TRBD2 (5 bases). With 4 bases removed from V and 8 bases from J, the gap between germline ends came to 11 bases. The germline CDR1 and CDR2 sequences are KGHDR and SFDVKD. This CDR3 has 13 amino acids. CDR3 nucleotides: TGTGCCACCAGTGAGGGAGAGTACGATGAGCAGTTCTTC. Translation gives CATSEGEYDEQFF.

Only a few counts were recorded for this clonotype. The rearrangement joins TRBV10-3 to TRBJ1-6; D remains ambiguous. Germline CDR1 is ENHRY and CDR2 is SYGVKD. V lost 10 bases and J lost 5, with 12 bases in between. The CDR3 spans 13 residues. The CDR3 bases are TGTGCCACCTCGCTAGACCATAATTCACCCCTCCACTTT. This encodes CATSLDHNSPLHF.